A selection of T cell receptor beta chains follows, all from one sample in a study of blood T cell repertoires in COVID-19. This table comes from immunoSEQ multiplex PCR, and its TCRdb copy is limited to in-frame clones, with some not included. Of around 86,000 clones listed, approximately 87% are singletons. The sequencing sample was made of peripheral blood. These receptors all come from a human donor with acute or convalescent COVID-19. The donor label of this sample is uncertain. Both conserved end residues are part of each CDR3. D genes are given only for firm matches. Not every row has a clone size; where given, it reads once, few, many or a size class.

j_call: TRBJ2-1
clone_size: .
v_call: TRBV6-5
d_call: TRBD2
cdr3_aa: CASSLLAGGPFEQFF
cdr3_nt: TGTGCCAGCAGCCTACTAGCGGGGGGTCCGTTTGAGCAGTTCTTC

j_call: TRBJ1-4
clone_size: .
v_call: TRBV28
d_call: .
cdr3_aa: CASSLVGGESTNEKLFF
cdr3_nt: TGTGCCAGCAGTTTAGTCGGCGGGGAATCAACTAATGAAAAACTGTTTTTT

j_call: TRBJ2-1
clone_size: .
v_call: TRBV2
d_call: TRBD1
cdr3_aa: CASSEDRDNEQFF
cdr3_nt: TGTGCCAGCAGTGAGGACAGGGACAATGAGCAGTTCTTC

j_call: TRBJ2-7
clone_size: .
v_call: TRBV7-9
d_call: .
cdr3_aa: CASSPSPFHEQYF
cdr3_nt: TGTGCCAGCAGCCCCTCCCCCTTCCACGAGCAGTACTTC

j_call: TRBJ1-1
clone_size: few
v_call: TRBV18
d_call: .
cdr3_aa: CASSPRGGLGTEAFF
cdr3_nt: TGTGCCAGCTCACCACGGGGGGGTCTGGGCACTGAAGCTTTCTTT

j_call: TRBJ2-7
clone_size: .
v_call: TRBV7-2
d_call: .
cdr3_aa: CASSPEGFYDEQYF
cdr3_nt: TGTGCCAGCAGCCCTGAGGGTTTTTACGACGAGCAGTACTTC

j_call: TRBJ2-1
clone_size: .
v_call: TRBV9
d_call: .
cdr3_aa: CASSTSGARYNEQFF
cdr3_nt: TGTGCCAGCAGCACATCAGGCGCCCGCTACAATGAGCAGTTCTTC

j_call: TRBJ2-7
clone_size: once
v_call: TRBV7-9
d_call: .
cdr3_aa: CASSLNAREQYF
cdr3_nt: TGTGCCAGCAGCTTAAACGCGCGGGAGCAGTACTTC

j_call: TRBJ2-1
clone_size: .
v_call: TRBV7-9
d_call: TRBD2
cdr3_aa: CASSPYVGGGYNEQFF
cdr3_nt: TGTGCCAGCAGCCCCTATGTGGGCGGGGGGTACAATGAGCAGTTCTTC

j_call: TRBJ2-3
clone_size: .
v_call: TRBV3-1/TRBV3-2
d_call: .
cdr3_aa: CASSPSTRTLQNTQYF
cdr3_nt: TGTGCCAGCAGCCCCTCGACTAGGACCCTTCAAAATACGCAGTATTTT

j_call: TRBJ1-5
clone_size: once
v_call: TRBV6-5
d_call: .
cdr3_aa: CASSPDGRVRQPQHF
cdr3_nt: TGTGCCAGCAGCCCCGATGGGCGGGTCAGACAGCCCCAGCATTTT

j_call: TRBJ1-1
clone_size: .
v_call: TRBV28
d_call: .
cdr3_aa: CASRGLSPASGGLVGGTEAFF
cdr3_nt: TGTGCCAGCAGGGGACTTTCCCCCGCTAGCGGGGGCTTGGTCGGGGGCACTGAAGCTTTCTTT

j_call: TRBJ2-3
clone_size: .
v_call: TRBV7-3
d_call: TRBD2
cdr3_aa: CASSLSGGATDTQYF
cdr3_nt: TGTGCCAGCAGCTTAAGCGGGGGGGCAACAGATACGCAGTATTTT

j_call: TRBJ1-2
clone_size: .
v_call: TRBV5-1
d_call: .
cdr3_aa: CASSLAPGPNYGYTF
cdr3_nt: TGCGCCAGCAGCTTGGCCCCAGGGCCTAACTATGGCTACACCTTC

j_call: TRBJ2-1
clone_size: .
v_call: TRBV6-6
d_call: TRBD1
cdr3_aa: CASNFPGQSNNEQFF
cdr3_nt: TGTGCCAGCAATTTTCCGGGACAGTCAAACAATGAGCAGTTCTTC

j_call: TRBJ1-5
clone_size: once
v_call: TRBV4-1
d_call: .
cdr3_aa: CASSQEASRNQPQHF
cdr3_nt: TGCGCCAGCAGCCAAGAAGCCTCGCGCAATCAGCCCCAGCATTTT

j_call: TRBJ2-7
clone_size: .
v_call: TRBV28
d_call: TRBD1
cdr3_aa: CASRLDRDRSYEQYF
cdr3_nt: TGTGCCAGCAGACTCGACCGGGACAGATCCTACGAGCAGTACTTC

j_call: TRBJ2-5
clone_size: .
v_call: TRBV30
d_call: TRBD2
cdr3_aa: CAWKPAGWETQYF
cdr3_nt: TGTGCCTGGAAGCCAGCGGGGTGGGAGACCCAGTACTTC

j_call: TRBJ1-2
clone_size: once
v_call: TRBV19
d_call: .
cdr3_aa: CASTLSGYYGYTF
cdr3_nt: TGTGCCAGTACCCTGTCCGGGTACTATGGCTACACCTTC

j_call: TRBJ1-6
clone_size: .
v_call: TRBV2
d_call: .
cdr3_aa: CASSEDLAGYSPLHF
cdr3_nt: TGTGCCAGCAGTGAAGATCTGGCAGGGTACTCACCCCTCCACTTT

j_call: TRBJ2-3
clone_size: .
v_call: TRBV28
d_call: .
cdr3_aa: CASSLNGATDTQYF
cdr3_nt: TGTGCCAGCAGTCTTAATGGAGCGACAGATACGCAGTATTTT

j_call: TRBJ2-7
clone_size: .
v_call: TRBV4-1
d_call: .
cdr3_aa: CASSRGPSSLYEQYF
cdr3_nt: TGCGCCAGCAGTCGCGGGCCCTCTTCCTTGTACGAGCAGTACTTC

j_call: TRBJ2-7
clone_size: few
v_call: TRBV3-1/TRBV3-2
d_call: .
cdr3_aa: CASSQDAGRSEQYF
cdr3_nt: TGTGCCAGCAGCCAAGATGCGGGCAGGAGCGAGCAGTACTTC

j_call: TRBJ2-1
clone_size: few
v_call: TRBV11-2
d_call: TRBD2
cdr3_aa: CASSFSGGALGNEQFF
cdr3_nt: TGTGCCAGCAGCTTTAGCGGGGGGGCCTTAGGGAATGAGCAGTTCTTC

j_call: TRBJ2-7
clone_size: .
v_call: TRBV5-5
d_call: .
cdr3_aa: CASNTGTHSYEQYF
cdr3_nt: TGTGCCAGCAACACCGGGACTCACTCCTACGAGCAGTACTTC

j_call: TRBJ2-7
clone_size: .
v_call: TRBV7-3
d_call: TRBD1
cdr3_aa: CASSRDRGNYEQYF
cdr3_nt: TGTGCCAGCAGCCGGGACAGGGGAAACTACGAGCAGTACTTC